This T cell receptor beta chain was profiled in a study of OX40 agonist ivuxolimab in advanced cancers. General notes on the study: Ivuxolimab was a fully human IgG2 agonistic monoclonal antibody targeting the costimulatory receptor OX40 (CD134). Intravenous ivuxolimab was administered to patients every 2 weeks at six dose levels: 0.01, 0.1, 0.3, 1.5, 3 and 10 mg/kg. Of the approximately 50 dose-escalation patients, hepatocellular carcinoma was present in 19, melanoma in some 15, renal cell carcinoma in 9 and head and neck cancer in 9. In the dose-escalation cohort, more than 75% of patients were male, and the mean age was approximately 64 years, with a range of roughly 20 to 79. Patients were allowed to have had prior anti-PD-1, anti-PD-L1 or anti-CTLA-4 therapy, and 40% of the dose-escalation patients had been treated with checkpoint inhibitors. Three dose-escalation patients achieved partial responses, one with hepatocellular carcinoma and two with cutaneous melanoma. Peripheral TCRbeta sequencing aimed to test whether ivuxolimab altered TCR sequence diversity and caused clonal T-cell expansion. The paper describes the monotherapy dose-escalation part (N of about 54 patients) of the phase I trial of ivuxolimab. The study at large found these results: In the 0.1-3.0 mg/kg groups, partial responders were among the patients with the lowest normalized peripheral clonal expansion, particularly in CD8+ T cells. At doses from 0.1 to 3.0 mg/kg, clonal expansion was seen in both CD4+ and CD8+ blood T cells between baseline and week 6. Antigen specificity was not determined for the clonally expanded peripheral T cells. Low levels of normalized T-cell clonal expansion were also seen in some nonresponding patients. On average, CD8+ T cells showed more expanded clones than CD4+ T cells after ivuxolimab.

As concerns this clone: The antigen this receptor binds is unknown. Base-call qualities are not available, and no considerably larger clone is one nucleotide away.

Patients with a history of autoimmune disease or receiving systemic immunosuppression were excluded from the trial. Peripheral blood for TCR sequencing was collected from all dose cohorts at baseline, on cycle 4 day 1, and on cycle 7 day 1. The samples were drawn from a first-in-human, open-label, multicenter phase I dose-escalation trial of ivuxolimab. Adults with locally advanced or metastatic head and neck squamous cell, hepatocellular, melanoma or renal cell carcinoma were enrolled in the trial. Before TCR sequencing, CD4+ T cells and CD8+ T cells from peripheral blood were sorted into separate populations. For sequencing of the TCRbeta CDR3 region, genomic DNA was extracted from the sorted cells. TCRbeta CDR3 regions were sequenced using the immunoSEQ Assay. In TCRdb, the immuneACCESS table is reduced to in-frame sequences with V and J assigned. These tables do not hold every clone; where another copy was compared, an unresolved V gene accounts for under half, and the others remain unexplained. Present in this sample are fewer than 15,000 clones, approximately 78% of which were seen just once. The ten largest clones represent around 40% of the sample.

The germline V gene gives CDR1 as SGHVS and CDR2 as FNYEAQ. Trimming costs V 6 bases and J 2 bases, and their ends lie 14 bases apart. Taken from cysteine to phenylalanine, the CDR3 has 14 residues. Of the read, only the CDR3 DNA is kept; its 42 bases are in frame from base 1. The receptor comes from an adult with an advanced solid tumor such as melanoma, head and neck, liver or kidney cancer. The starting material was CD4+ or CD8+ T cells sorted from blood, obtained in a trial of the OX40 agonist ivuxolimab. The chain joins TRBV7-6 to TRBJ2-7; no D gene can be assigned with confidence. CDR3 loop: CASSRSPQTYEQYF. The DNA is as follows: TGTGCCAGCAGTCGCTCCCCTCAGACCTACGAGCAGTACTTC.